This paragraph covers one T cell receptor (beta chain) sequence. A far larger clone is only one base removed, so a read error is likely. The same CDR3 can be traced to other DNA sequences in this sample. This sample is part of a study of shared clonotypes between healthy human individuals. Looking at the study overall: A couple of female and a few male donors aged 18 to 49 were enrolled.

Only Caucasian adults living in Nashville, Tennessee served as donors. CDR3 length: 17 residues. The V gene's germline CDR1 is LGHNA and CDR2 YSLEER. Deep-level assay runs were performed. Researchers divided each subset's genomic DNA evenly across several immunoSEQ plates. Clones were read by immunoSEQ multiplex PCR, and TCRdb kept only the in-frame ones, dropping some. The sample yields around 500,000 clones, 65% to 85% seen once. The TCR was taken from a woman aged 40 to 50 in good health. Some clones in this sample may be carry-over from other donors' samples. Sequencing was carried out using PBMCs. This sequence joins TRBV4-3 and TRBJ2-2; D is perhaps TRBD1 (6 bases). The CDR3 DNA reads as TGCGCCAGCAGCCAAGATTCATGGGCAGGGGTCGCAGGGGAGCTGTTCTTT. As protein: CASSQDSWAGVAGELFF.